This passage covers 26 T cell receptor beta chains from one sample sequenced in a study of T cell repertoires in cytomegalovirus infection. TCRdb independently ran MiXCR on the reads; one entry per CDR3 protein. The sample gives hundreds of thousands of distinct CDR3 sequences, approximately 24% of which show up once; roughly 8% is in the top ten. The material sequenced was CD8+ T cells from PBMCs. These receptors were collected from a human donor in good health (CMV status not recorded). Some clones in this sample may be carry-over from other donors' samples.

This clonotype was counted only a few times. The chain employs TRBV18 and TRBJ1-1; the match to TRBD1 covers 7 bases. Germline lookup yields CDR1 KGHSH and CDR2 LQKENI. The junction had 9 bases not matched to a gene; V was cut back by 3 bases and J by 2 bases. The CDR3 has 16 residues. CDR3 residues: CASSPPPTGPNTEAFF. CDR3 nucleotide sequence: TGTGCCAGCTCACCGCCTCCGACAGGGCCCAACACTGAAGCTTTCTTT.

This clonotype has a count of ten or more. This chain joins TRBV4-1 and TRBJ2-3; D remains unclear. V shed 0 bases and J shed 3 bases, with 13 bases lying between them. Germline V gives CDR1 MGHRA, CDR2 YSYEKL. The CDR3 runs 16 residues. Here the CDR3 reads CASSQDSDGGTDTQYF. DNA for the CDR3: TGCGCCAGCAGCCAAGATTCGGACGGCGGAACAGATACGCAGTATTTT.

The chain is built from TRBV27 and TRBJ2-7; TRBD1 is a possible D gene (6 bases). V shed 2 bases and J shed 4 bases, with 21 bases lying between them. The CDR3 loop spans 17 amino acids. Germline CDR1 and CDR2: MNHEY and SMNVEV (reference sequence). The CDR3 nucleotides read TGTGCCAGCAGTTTAGCCACTCGGGACATAAGTCCTTACGAGCAGTACTTC. Residues: CASSLATRDISPYEQYF.

This clonotype was recorded many times. The chain has TRBV28 and TRBJ2-3, with TRBD2 as a possible D gene (5 bases). This CDR3 spans 13 amino acids. Germline values: CDR1 MDHEN, CDR2 SYDVKM. V gave up 4 bases and J gave up 6 bases, with 11 bases separating them. CDR3 residues: CASSSKEADTQYF. The CDR3 DNA is TGTGCCAGCAGTTCAAAGGAGGCGGATACGCAGTATTTT.

This clonotype was recorded at least ten times. This chain joins TRBV27 and TRBJ2-5; 8 bases match TRBD2. The V segment lost 5 bases and the J segment 4 bases; nucleotides outside the gene matches: 9. This CDR3 is built from 15 residues. From germline, CDR1 is MNHEY and CDR2 SMNVEV (reference sequence). CDR3 in amino acids: CASSPDREGAETQYF. The CDR3 DNA reads as TGTGCCAGCAGTCCCGATCGGGAGGGAGCAGAGACCCAGTACTTC.

This rearrangement joins TRBV20-1 to TRBJ1-5, with 7 bases matching TRBD1. From germline, CDR1 is DFQATT and CDR2 SNEGSKA (reference sequence). After removal of 0 bases from V and 3 bases from J, the junction contained 2 bases not matched to a gene. CDR3 length equals 14 residues. CDR3 nucleotides: TGCAGTGCTAGAGAGGGGACAGCCAATCAGCCCCAGCATTTT. Its protein is CSAREGTANQPQHF.

This chain uses TRBV7-6 with TRBJ2-7; D gene ambiguous. V lost 10 bases to trimming and J lost 0 bases, with 19 bases between them. The CDR3 sequence is 15 residues long. Germline V CDR1 and CDR2: SGHVS, FNYEAQ. As DNA, the CDR3 is TGTGCCACCGGTGGTTTTGACACTTACTCCTACGAGCAGTACTTC. It is translated as CATGGFDTYSYEQYF.

This clonotype occurred many times. The gene calls are TRBV7-9 and TRBJ1-1, with 8 bases fitting TRBD1. The length of the CDR3 is 14 residues. V shed 5 bases and J 2 bases; nucleotides not matched to a gene: 4. The germline V gene encodes CDR1 SEHNR and CDR2 FQNEAQ (reference sequence). The CDR3: CASSVPGGNTEAFF. CDR3 in DNA: TGTGCCAGCAGCGTCCCAGGGGGCAACACTGAAGCTTTCTTT.

This sequence joins TRBV19 and TRBJ2-1; D unresolved. Germline loops: CDR1 LNHDA, CDR2 SQIVND (reference sequence). CDR3 size: 14 residues. With 4 bases removed from V and 1 base from J, the gap between germline ends came to 8 bases. The CDR3 sequence: CASSKTASYNEQFF. The CDR3 nucleotides read TGTGCCAGTAGTAAGACGGCTTCCTACAATGAGCAGTTCTTC. Looking up the rest from reference TRBV19 and TRBJ2-1 gives the full variable domain: DGGITQSPKYLFRKEGQNVTLSCEQNLNHDAMYWYRQDPGQGLRLIYYSQIVNDFQKGDIAEGYSVSREKKESFPLTVTSAQKNPTAFYLCASSKTASYNEQFFGPGTRLTVL.

The gene calls are TRBV7-4 and TRBJ2-5; tentative D call: TRBD2 (5 bases). V dropped 1 base and J dropped 4 bases, with 13 bases sitting between them. Germline V CDR1 and CDR2: SGHVT, SQSDAQ. The CDR3 is made up of 15 amino acids. The CDR3: CASSLVWENGETQYF. In nucleotides, the CDR3 is TGTGCCAGCAGCTTAGTATGGGAGAACGGAGAGACCCAGTACTTC.

This clonotype was detected ten times or more. This chain joins TRBV12-3 or TRBV12-4 and TRBJ2-1; the match to TRBD1 covers 11 bases. The CDR3 has 15 residues. V lost 5 bases and J lost 9; bases outside the gene matches: 9. CDR3 residues: CASSPRDRGLGEQFF. CDR3 DNA sequence: TGTGCCAGCAGTCCCAGGGACAGGGGGTTAGGTGAGCAGTTCTTC.

The V call is TRBV10-3, the J call TRBJ1-1; maybe TRBD1 (5 bases). Trimming shortened V by 7 bases and J by 5 bases, and 14 bases separated the two germline ends. The CDR3 totals 13 residues. Germline CDR1 is ENHRY and CDR2 is SYGVKD. The CDR3 sequence is CAIIGRWGTEAFF. The CDR3 DNA reads TGTGCCATCATAGGCAGGTGGGGGACTGAAGCTTTCTTT.

The sample holds many counts of this clonotype. This chain uses TRBV28 with TRBJ2-1; D remains unclear. Per the germline V gene, CDR1 is MDHEN and CDR2 is SYDVKM. The CDR3 runs to 10 residues. V lost 8 bases and J 7 bases, leaving 6 bases between the germline ends. The CDR3 protein is CASVGNEQFF. The CDR3 nucleotides are TGTGCCAGCGTGGGGAATGAGCAGTTCTTC.

In its sample, this clonotype was seen many times. The V and J genes are TRBV28 and TRBJ1-1; a possible D gene is TRBD1 (5 bases). Germline-derived CDR1 and CDR2 are MDHEN and SYDVKM. V shed 6 bases and J shed 2 bases, with 16 bases lying between them. CDR3 length: 15 amino acids. DNA for the CDR3: TGTGCCAGCAGCCCCACCCGACAGAGAAACACTGAAGCTTTCTTT. Its translation: CASSPTRQRNTEAFF.

The chain's CDR3 is CSARSGQGTGNTIYF. In nucleotides, the CDR3 is TGCAGTGCTAGATCGGGACAGGGGACTGGAAACACCATATATTTT. V gene TRBV20-1 combines with J gene TRBJ1-3, with 10 bases lining up with TRBD1. The CDR3 contains 15 residues. J gave up 2 bases and V 2 bases, and 3 bases lay outside the gene matches. CDR1 DFQATT and CDR2 SNEGSKA come from the germline V gene (reference sequence).

On this clonotype: The germline gene is not matched at one end of the junction; a read error may be the cause. The chain has TRBV29-1 and TRBJ2-6; the D gene is possibly TRBD1 (5 bases). This CDR3 has 16 amino acids. Germline assignment: CDR1 SQVTM and CDR2 ANQGSEA. CDR3 amino acids: CSARVLHYSGANVLSF. The CDR3 coding sequence is TGCAGCGCCCGGGTCCTTCATTACTCTGGGGCCAACGTCCTGTCTTTC.

This clonotype has at least ten counts. V gene TRBV7-2 combines with J gene TRBJ1-1, with 9 bases aligning to TRBD1. V gave up 5 bases and J gave up 5 bases; unmatched junction bases: 9. The CDR3 consists of 15 residues. The germline V gene has CDR1 SGHTA and CDR2 FQGNSA. Here the CDR3 reads CASSINRGPRTEAFF. The CDR3 DNA is TGTGCCAGCAGCATAAACAGGGGGCCGCGGACTGAAGCTTTCTTT.

The chain carries TRBV10-3 and TRBJ2-7, with 9 bases that match TRBD2. CDR1 is ENHRY and CDR2 is SYGVKD in the germline V gene. V gave up 6 bases and J gave up 1 base; unmatched junction bases: 1. The CDR3 runs 13 residues. The CDR3 DNA sequence: TGTGCCATCAGGGCGGGGGGGTCCTACGAGCAGTACGTC. Translating gives CAIRAGGSYEQYV.

This clonotype was seen once. V gene TRBV19 combines with J gene TRBJ2-3; no reliable D call. With 9 bases removed from V and 4 bases from J, the gap between germline ends came to 20 bases. CDR3 size: 15 residues. Germline assignment: CDR1 LNHDA and CDR2 SQIVND (reference sequence). The CDR3 sequence: CASTWAGRSSDTQYF. CDR3 coding DNA: TGTGCCAGCACCTGGGCAGGAAGAAGCTCAGATACGCAGTATTTT.

The table lists this clonotype with many counts. The chain carries TRBV29-1 and TRBJ2-2; D gene ambiguous. Trimming cost V 6 bases and J 2 bases, with 10 bases left between them. There are 13 residues in the CDR3. Germline assignment: CDR1 SQVTM and CDR2 ANQGSEA. The chain's CDR3 is CSVLSANTGELFF. The DNA for the CDR3 is TGCAGCGTCCTCTCCGCTAACACCGGGGAGCTGTTTTTT.

This clonotype appeared many times. This chain joins TRBV6-5 and TRBJ2-2; D is tentatively TRBD1 or TRBD2 (5 bases each). V was pared by 8 bases and J by 3 bases, with 22 bases between. The CDR3 sequence is 17 residues long. From germline, CDR1 is MNHEY and CDR2 SVGAGI. The CDR3: CASSPGRTLGYTGELFF. The CDR3, as DNA: TGTGCCAGCTCGCCGGGACGTACCTTGGGGTACACCGGGGAGCTGTTTTTT.

This clonotype was picked up many times. This rearrangement joins TRBV12-3 or TRBV12-4 to TRBJ2-5; perhaps D is TRBD1 or TRBD2 (5 bases each). Trimming took off 3 bases at V and 2 bases at J, with 13 bases between the two ends. CDR3 length equals 15 residues. CDR3 amino acids: CASSFSREGQETQYF. In nucleotides, the CDR3 is TGTGCCAGCAGTTTCTCGCGAGAGGGGCAAGAGACCCAGTACTTC.

This clonotype was seen at least ten times. The chain links TRBV7-2 to TRBJ2-7; a possible D gene is TRBD2 (5 bases). V gave up 3 bases and J gave up 3 bases, with 21 bases separating them. Germline CDR1 is SGHTA and CDR2 is FQGNSA. This CDR3 has 17 residues. In nucleotides, the CDR3 is TGTGCCAGCAGCTTGCCTGTCGGGGAGATTGTTGTCTACGAGCAGTACTTC. Translated: CASSLPVGEIVVYEQYF.

A few counts support this clonotype. The chain combines TRBV7-9 with TRBJ2-1; D might be TRBD1 or TRBD2, each matching 5 bases. There are 14 residues in the CDR3. The V gene lost 1 base and the J gene lost 10 bases, with 14 bases spanning the gap. Germline values: CDR1 SEHNR, CDR2 FQNEAQ (reference sequence). CDR3 DNA sequence: TGTGCCAGCAGCTTAGTCGGGGCCCCCCAGGAGCAGTTCTTC. Translating it yields CASSLVGAPQEQFF. Filled out from reference TRBV7-9 and TRBJ2-1, the complete variable domain reads DTGVSQNPRHKITKRGQNVTFRCDPISEHNRLYWYRQTLGQGPEFLTYFQNEAQLEKSRLLSDRFSAERPKGSFSTLEIQRTEQGDSAMYLCASSLVGAPQEQFFGPGTRLTVL.

The genes are TRBV27 and TRBJ2-1, with D maybe TRBD1 (6 bases). The V end was cut by 5 bases, the J end by 0 bases, with 14 bases between. The CDR3 totals 16 residues. Germline V gene data show CDR1 as MNHEY and CDR2 as SMNVEV (reference sequence). The CDR3 loop is CASSPQQGISYNEQFF. CDR3 sequence (DNA): TGTGCCAGCAGTCCTCAACAGGGAATCTCCTACAATGAGCAGTTCTTC.

Notes on this clonotype: Because the CDR3's place on the DNA is in doubt, the DNA is left out and the CDR3 is given as listed by TCRdb. This chain links TRBV7-5 with TRBJ2-1; the listed D gene, TRBD2, was not tested against the DNA. TRBV7-5 represents a pseudogene. Both ends counted, the CDR3 spans 16 residues. The CDR3 loop is CISVPTRTVVCNEQFF.